A selection of T cell receptor beta chains follows, all from one sample in a study of T-cell reconstitution after alpha-beta-depleted transplantation in children. TCRdb passed the PCR reads through MiXCR, listing each CDR3 protein once. The sample carries approximately 630,000 distinct CDR3 sequences, about an eighth recorded once. Sequenced here: PBMCs, sampled before TCRalphabeta/CD19-depleted stem cell transplant. The receptors were sampled from a girl aged 2-10 years with congenital amegakaryocytic thrombocytopenia, due to receive a stem cell transplant. Each CDR3 is given with its conserved first and last residue. D genes are given only for firm matches. Rows give clone size only sometimes, using once, few, many, or a class for an expanded clone.

NA	TRBV12-5	many	TRBJ1-2	TGTGCTAGTGGTTTGGTGATGGAGACACAGGATGGCTACACCTTC	CASGLVMETQDGYTF
NA	TRBV3-1	NA	TRBJ2-1	TGTGCCAGCAGCCACGTCGGGACTCCCAATGAGCAGTTCTTC	CASSHVGTPNEQFF
TRBD2	TRBV12-3/TRBV12-4	NA	TRBJ2-1	TGTGCCAGCAGCGAAGCTAGCGGGAAGATGTACAATGAGCAGTTCTTC	CASSEASGKMYNEQFF
NA	TRBV11-3	few	TRBJ1-6	TGTGCCAGCAGCTTAGGGACGGAGAATTCACCCCTCCACTTT	CASSLGTENSPLHF
NA	TRBV10-3	many	TRBJ1-2	TGTGCCATCAGTGATGGGCGGACAGACTATGGCTACACCTTC	CAISDGRTDYGYTF
NA	TRBV2	many	TRBJ1-3	TGTGCCAGCAAAAGGGGCCACGGGGCCTCTGGAAACACCATATATTTT	CASKRGHGASGNTIYF
NA	TRBV18	few	TRBJ2-7	TGTGCCAGCTCACCACTGGACGGTTCCTACGAGCAGTACTTC	CASSPLDGSYEQYF
TRBD2	TRBV6-1	NA	TRBJ2-1	TGTGCCAGCATCGGCGTCTGGCGGGAGGGGGAGTTCTTC	CASIGVWREGEFF
NA	TRBV5-1	many	TRBJ2-7	TGTGCCAGCAGTTTACTAGGAGCCTACGAGCAGTACTTC	CASSLLGAYEQYF
NA	TRBV29-1	NA	TRBJ1-1	TGCAGCGTGCGGCGGGGGGATACTGAAGCTTTCTTT	CSVRRGDTEAFF
TRBD1	TRBV7-6	NA	TRBJ2-7	TGTGCCAGCAGCTTATCACAGGGGCCGATCCTCTCCTACGAGCAGTACTTC	CASSLSQGPILSYEQYF
TRBD2	TRBV5-1	many	TRBJ2-3	TGCGCCAGCAGCAAGGTGCTAGCGGGAGGGACAGATACGCAGTATTTT	CASSKVLAGGTDTQYF
TRBD1	TRBV20-1	many	TRBJ1-5	TGCAGTGCTAGAAACCCAGGGGGCGATAAGCCCCAGCATTTT	CSARNPGGDKPQHF
NA	TRBV7-8	few	TRBJ2-1	TGTGCCAGCATGGAGGGGGCGTCCTACAATGAGCAGTTCTTC	CASMEGASYNEQFF
TRBD2	TRBV10-3	many	TRBJ2-5	TGTGCCATCAGGGACGGACTAGTCCAAGAGACCCAGTACTTC	CAIRDGLVQETQYF
TRBD2	TRBV4-1	many	TRBJ2-2	TGCGCCAGCGCCATGGGACTAGCGACCGGGGAGCTGTTTTTT	CASAMGLATGELFF
NA	TRBV7-8	many	TRBJ1-4	TGTGCCAGCAGCCTTGCCAGGGGAATTAGGAAAAAACTGTTTTTT	CASSLARGIRKKLFF
NA	TRBV25-1	many	TRBJ2-5	TGTGCCAGCAGTGAAAAGGGGACGAGAAAGTACTTC	CASSEKGTRKYF
TRBD2	TRBV12-3/TRBV12-4	many	TRBJ2-7	TGTGCCAGCAGTTTCTTTTCTAGCGGATCCGAGCAGTACTTC	CASSFFSSGSEQYF
NA	TRBV20-1	many	TRBJ1-6	TGCAGTGCTAGAAGGACAGCTAATTCACCCCTCCACTTT	CSARRTANSPLHF
NA	TRBV29-1	NA	TRBJ1-2	TGCAGCGTCCCATCAGGGACCGGGGGCTACACCTTC	CSVPSGTGGYTF
NA	TRBV7-6	NA	TRBJ2-5	TGTGCCAGCAGCTTTAGCGGAGACTACCAAGAGACCCAGTACTTC	CASSFSGDYQETQYF
NA	TRBV28	few	TRBJ1-2	TGTGCCAGCAGGGACAGTGGAGGGTTCTATGGCTACACCTTC	CASRDSGGFYGYTF